What follows are 24 T cell receptor beta chains derived from one specimen sequenced in a study of CD8+CD57+ T cells in acquired aplastic anemia. The template used for profiling TCR beta VDJ and CDR3 was genomic DNA. TCRdb reprocessed the reads with MiXCR, giving one entry per CDR3 protein. This sample carries about 190,000 distinct CDR3 sequences, 40% to 55% of them seen once, and the ten largest clones take around 8.8%. CD8+CD57+ cell expansion, shown by flow cytometry, had occurred in the patients selected for sequencing. Sequenced sample: sorted CD4+, CD8+, or CD8+CD57+ T cells (not recorded which) from PBMCs. The receptors were gathered from a human donor with aplastic anemia.

This sequence joins TRBV2 and TRBJ2-7; D perhaps matches TRBD2 (6 bases). CDR1 SNHLY and CDR2 FYNNEI come from the germline V gene. The CDR3 is 13 amino acids. V was clipped by 9 bases and J by 0 bases, with 12 bases between them. This CDR3 reads CARSGLNSYEQYF. In DNA form, the CDR3 reads TGTGCCAGGAGCGGGCTAAACTCCTACGAGCAGTACTTC.

In this sample, this clonotype turned up many times. The chain combines TRBV24-1 with TRBJ2-5, with 10 bases fitting TRBD1. CDR1 and CDR2 from the germline V gene are KGHDR and SFDVKD. The CDR3 has 15 amino acids. Unmatched junction bases numbered 8, after V lost 7 bases and J lost 4 bases. The CDR3 DNA reads as TGTGCCACCAGCCGACAGGGGGCTTTCGGAGAGACCCAGTACTTC. This gives the protein CATSRQGAFGETQYF.

In this sample, this clonotype turned up once. The V call is TRBV20-1, the J call TRBJ1-3, with a weak D call TRBD1 (6 bases). Between the trimmed V and J ends, which lost 3 bases and 1 base, there was a span of 16 bases. Germline V lookup: CDR1 DFQATT, CDR2 SNEGSKA (reference sequence). This CDR3 region has 16 residues. The CDR3 protein is CSASSYAGDSGNTIYF. The CDR3 coding sequence is TGCAGTGCTAGTAGTTACGCAGGGGATTCTGGAAACACCATATATTTT.

The rearrangement joins TRBV10-3 to TRBJ1-2; D is perhaps TRBD1 (5 bases). Germline CDR1 is ENHRY and CDR2 is SYGVKD. There are 12 residues in the CDR3. Trimming removed 10 bases from V and 1 base from J, with 10 bases in between. The CDR3 protein is CANQGVNYGYTF. CDR3 nucleotides: TGTGCCAACCAGGGAGTTAACTATGGCTACACCTTC.

The chain recombines TRBV2 with TRBJ2-5; D is unclear. There are 12 residues in the CDR3. The V end lost 4 bases, the J end lost 5 bases, and 8 bases lay between the germline ends. Germline V lookup: CDR1 SNHLY, CDR2 FYNNEI. CDR3 residues: CASSAQGETQYF. The CDR3 DNA follows: TGTGCCAGCAGTGCTCAAGGGGAGACCCAGTACTTC.

J is TRBJ2-7 and V is TRBV10-3; D could derive from TRBD1 or TRBD2 (5 bases each). CDR1 and CDR2 (germline): ENHRY, SYGVKD. This CDR3 has 16 amino acids. V lost 0 bases, J lost 2 bases, and 14 bases lay in between. In nucleotides, the CDR3 is TGTGCCATCAGTGAGTCGAGGGGCAGGCGAGCCTACGAGCAGTACTTC. Translated: CAISESRGRRAYEQYF.

This clonotype was observed at least ten times. This chain links TRBV20-1 with TRBJ2-1, with TRBD2 identical over 8 bases. The V gene end was trimmed by 4 bases and the J gene end by 3 bases; junction bases not matched to a gene: 5. From germline, CDR1 is DFQATT and CDR2 SNEGSKA (reference sequence). The CDR3 contains 14 residues. CDR3 DNA: TGCAGTGCTAAAAGCGGGGGCATCTACAATGAGCAGTTCTTC. Amino acid sequence: CSAKSGGIYNEQFF.

This clonotype was counted ten times or more. This chain connects TRBV6-5 to TRBJ1-1; D gene uncertain. The germline V and J ends were trimmed by 0 bases and 2 bases, with 10 bases remaining between them. CDR3 length: 15 amino acids. CDR1 is MNHEY and CDR2 is SVGAGI in the germline V gene. CDR3 sequence: CASSYSGAQNTEAFF. The CDR3 DNA sequence: TGTGCCAGCAGTTACTCAGGAGCCCAAAACACTGAAGCTTTCTTT.

Ten or more counts support this clonotype. The gene calls are TRBV19 and TRBJ2-2; D possibly corresponds to TRBD1 (6 bases). Trimming pared 2 bases from V and 6 bases from J, leaving 10 bases between. CDR3 size: 14 residues. Germline loops: CDR1 LNHDA, CDR2 SQIVND (reference sequence). CDR3 loop: CASSISRGAGELFF. The CDR3 region has the DNA TGTGCCAGTAGTATAAGCAGGGGCGCCGGGGAGCTGTTTTTT.

To note about this clonotype: At one end, the junction sequence differs from germline, possibly due to a read error. The rearrangement links TRBV7-2 to TRBJ2-7, with a tentative D call TRBD2 (7 bases). The CDR3 length is 13 residues. Per the germline V gene, CDR1 is SGHTA and CDR2 is FQGNSA. The CDR3: CASSSTGGNEQYF. The CDR3 nucleotides read TGTGCTAGCAGCAGTACGGGGGGCAACGAGCAGTACTTC.

The chain combines TRBV9 with TRBJ2-2; a possible D gene is TRBD1 (6 bases). Trimming pared 0 bases from V and 4 bases from J, leaving 10 bases between. The CDR3 is 15 amino acids. Looked up from germline, CDR1 is SGDLS and CDR2 is YYNGEE. DNA for the CDR3: TGTGCCAGCAGCGTAGGGGTAGGGGGCACCGGGGAGCTGTTTTTT. Protein product: CASSVGVGGTGELFF.

This clonotype came up a few times. The J gene is TRBJ2-2, the V gene TRBV12-3 or TRBV12-4; D may match TRBD1 or TRBD2 (5 bases each). The CDR3 consists of 14 residues. Trimming left V 5 bases short and J 7 bases short, with 14 bases between. The CDR3, as DNA: TGTGCCAGCAGTCTCGGGACCCTGGGCGGGGAGCTGTTTTTT. Translation: CASSLGTLGGELFF.

This clonotype was detected only a few times. The chain combines TRBV25-1 with TRBJ2-3; the D gene is possibly TRBD2 (9 bases). CDR1 and CDR2 (germline): MGHDK, SYGVNS. V was cut by 4 bases and J by 5 bases, with 28 bases left in between. The CDR3 has 19 residues. The chain's CDR3 is CASSGGTGKRRGGRDTQYF. The CDR3 nucleotides read TGTGCCAGCAGTGGAGGGACAGGAAAAAGGCGGGGGGGAAGAGATACGCAGTATTTT.

Turning to this clonotype: This may come from a read error, since a much larger clone is one base off. Since the CDR3 does not end with the conserved phenylalanine or tryptophan, this likely comes from a read error. The genes are TRBV5-1 and TRBJ2-5; possibly TRBD2 for D (6 bases). V was shortened by 3 bases and J by 1 base, with 10 bases between the two germline ends. CDR3 length: 14 amino acids. Germline V gene lookup returns CDR1 SGHRS and CDR2 YFSETQ. The CDR3 loop is CASSSGLIQETQYI. In DNA, the CDR3 is TGCGCCAGCAGCTCGGGACTTATCCAAGAGACCCAGTACATC.

In this sample, this clonotype turned up a few times. The V gene is TRBV2, the J gene TRBJ2-1; D is uncertain. The CDR3 has 14 amino acids. V shed 3 bases and J shed 2 bases, with 8 bases lying between them. The germline gives CDR1 SNHLY, CDR2 FYNNEI. The CDR3 is CASSEGLAYNEQFF. The CDR3 DNA reads TGTGCCAGCAGTGAGGGCCTTGCCTACAATGAGCAGTTCTTC.

The V call is TRBV10-3, the J call TRBJ1-4, with 11 bases identical to TRBD1. The CDR3 runs to 16 residues. V was pared by 4 bases and J by 5 bases, with 6 bases of the junction left unmatched. From germline, CDR1 is ENHRY and CDR2 SYGVKD. The CDR3 DNA sequence: TGTGCCATCAGTGGGACAGGGGGCAGGAGCAATGAAAAACTGTTTTTT. It codes for CAISGTGGRSNEKLFF.

The CDR3 sequence: CASSSKLRDNTDTQYF. CDR3 bases: TGTGCCAGCAGCAGCAAACTCCGGGACAACACAGATACGCAGTATTTT. The V call is TRBV14, the J call TRBJ2-3; maybe TRBD1 (6 bases). CDR1 and CDR2 from the germline V gene are SGHDN and FVKESK. The CDR3 spans 16 residues. Between the trimmed V and J ends, which lost 5 bases and 2 bases, there was a span of 17 bases.

About this clonotype itself: The junction differs from germline at one of its ends, possibly a read error. The chain links TRBV20-1 to TRBJ2-5; 10 positions agree with TRBD2. The germline gives CDR1 DFQATT, CDR2 SNEGSKA (reference sequence). CDR3 length: 15 amino acids. The CDR3 sequence: CSAISLAGGQETQHF. Written as DNA, the CDR3 is TGCAGTGCTATTAGCTTAGCGGGGGGCCAAGAGACCCAGCACTTC.

The CDR3 DNA reads as TGCAGTGCTAGAGTCCCCGGGGGTAGCACAGATACGCAGTATTTT. Its translation: CSARVPGGSTDTQYF. The chain employs TRBV20-1 and TRBJ2-3; the D gene is possibly TRBD2 (6 bases). Germline V CDR1 and CDR2: DFQATT, SNEGSKA (reference sequence). The CDR3 consists of 15 residues. V gave up 1 base and J gave up 0 bases, with 11 bases separating them.

Many counts were recorded for this clonotype. The rearrangement joins TRBV5-1 to TRBJ2-1, with D uncertain. The germline V gene encodes CDR1 SGHRS and CDR2 YFSETQ. Trimming took off 0 bases at V and 0 bases at J, with 4 bases between the two ends. The CDR3 covers 14 residues. The CDR3 nucleotides are TGCGCCAGCAGCTTGGGGGGCTCCTACAATGAGCAGTTCTTC. This gives the protein CASSLGGSYNEQFF.

This chain connects TRBV11-3 to TRBJ2-1; 13 nucleotides match TRBD2. V was pared by 8 bases and J by 7 bases, with 5 bases of the junction left unmatched. This CDR3 region has 14 residues. CDR1 is SGHNT and CDR2 is YENEEA in the germline V gene. For the CDR3, the DNA is TGTGCCAGCCGGGGACTAGCGGGAAAGAATGAGCAGTTCTTC. This sequence encodes CASRGLAGKNEQFF.

This clonotype was counted ten times or more. V gene TRBV24-1 combines with J gene TRBJ2-5; 13 positions match TRBD2. V shed 3 bases, J shed 5 bases, and the junction held 8 bases outside the gene matches. This CDR3 has 17 residues. Germline loops: CDR1 KGHDR, CDR2 SFDVKD. The CDR3 bases are TGTGCCACCAGTGATAACGGACTAGCGGGAGCAGGGGAGACCCAGTACTTC. As protein: CATSDNGLAGAGETQYF.

The chain uses TRBV2 and TRBJ1-1; D may be TRBD1 (6 bases). Between the trimmed V and J ends, which lost 3 bases and 4 bases, there was a span of 15 bases. Germline CDR1 and CDR2: SNHLY and FYNNEI. The length of the CDR3 is 15 residues. As DNA, the CDR3 is TGTGCCAGCAGTGATAGAGGGGGATCCAGCACTGAAGCTTTCTTT. It encodes CASSDRGGSSTEAFF.

In its sample, this clonotype was seen many times. V usage is TRBV5-6 and J usage is TRBJ1-5; 11 bases fit TRBD1. Germline CDR1 SGHDT, CDR2 YYEEEE. The CDR3 length is 14 residues. The J segment lost 7 bases and the V segment lost 4 bases, leaving 4 bases of the junction unmatched. Written as DNA, the CDR3 is TGTGCCAGCAGCGCCCGGGACAGGGGGCAGCCCCAGCATTTT. Protein sequence: CASSARDRGQPQHF.